The 3 T cell receptor beta chains below come from one sample, sequenced in a study of CD8 T cells in ankylosing spondylitis. Study-level results: Among TCR beta sequences, a motif of several highly homologous variants appeared characteristic of ankylosing spondylitis blood.

Which antigens these TCRs recognize remains unknown. TCRdb redid the calling of the 5' RACE reads with MiXCR, one entry per CDR3 protein. The sample consists of approximately 540,000 distinct CDR3 sequences, 10% to 15% of them appearing once. Material: blood, either unsorted or a sorted T cell fraction (not recorded which). These receptors all come from a male donor with ankylosing spondylitis.

This chain connects TRBV4-2 to TRBJ1-2; D gene ambiguous. Trimming removed 5 bases at V and 1 base at J, with 11 bases between. The CDR3 is 14 residues long. Germline loops: CDR1 LGHNA, CDR2 YNFKEQ. CDR3 DNA sequence: TGTGCCAGCAGCTCCCGTCCCCTTAACTATGGCTACACCTTC. Encoded protein: CASSSRPLNYGYTF.

The table lists this clonotype with a few counts. V is TRBV14 and J is TRBJ2-1; no firm D call. The V end lost 1 base, the J end lost 5 bases, and 12 bases lay between the germline ends. The germline gives CDR1 SGHDN, CDR2 FVKESK. The CDR3 length is 15 residues. CDR3 loop: CASSQGDTRNNEQFF. Here the CDR3 DNA reads TGTGCCAGCAGCCAAGGAGACACGCGAAACAATGAGCAGTTCTTC.

This clonotype came up many times. The V and J genes are TRBV20-1 and TRBJ2-3; 8 bases match TRBD2. This CDR3 comprises 16 residues. From germline, CDR1 is DFQATT and CDR2 SNEGSKA (reference sequence). J was trimmed by 6 bases and V by 6 bases; bases with no gene match: 17. Here the CDR3 reads CSALSAGELISDTQYF. The CDR3 DNA reads TGCAGTGCGTTATCAGCGGGGGAGTTGATTTCCGATACGCAGTATTTT.